This TCR beta chain was found in a study of CD4 and CD8 cells across lung adenocarcinoma regions. TCRdb fed the PCR reads into MiXCR, producing one record per CDR3 protein. This sample yields 13,000 to 15,000 distinct CDR3 sequences, of which approximately 40% are seen a single time; roughly 17% belongs to the top ten. Germline V gene sequence: CDR1 MNHEY, CDR2 SVGAGI. The CDR3 runs to 16 residues. V was pared by 4 bases and J by 0 bases, with 16 bases between. This TCR derives from a male donor with lung adenocarcinoma. The CD4 and CD8 labels of this study may be unreliable. The sample taken for sequencing was CD4+ T cells from the center of a lung tumor. This rearrangement joins TRBV6-5 to TRBJ2-7; D is perhaps TRBD1 or TRBD2 (6 bases each). Here the CDR3 reads CASSFFGGTSSYEQYF. In DNA form, the CDR3 reads TGTGCCAGCAGTTTCTTCGGCGGGACAAGCTCCTACGAGCAGTACTTC.